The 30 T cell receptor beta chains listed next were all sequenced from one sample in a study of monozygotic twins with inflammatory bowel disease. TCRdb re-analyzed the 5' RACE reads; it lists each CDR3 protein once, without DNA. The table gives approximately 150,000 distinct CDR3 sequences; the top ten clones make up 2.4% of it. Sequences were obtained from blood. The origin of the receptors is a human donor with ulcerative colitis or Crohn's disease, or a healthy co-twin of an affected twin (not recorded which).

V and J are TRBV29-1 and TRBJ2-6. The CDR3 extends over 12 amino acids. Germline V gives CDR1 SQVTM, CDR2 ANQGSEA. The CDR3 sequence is CSVSSGANVLTF.

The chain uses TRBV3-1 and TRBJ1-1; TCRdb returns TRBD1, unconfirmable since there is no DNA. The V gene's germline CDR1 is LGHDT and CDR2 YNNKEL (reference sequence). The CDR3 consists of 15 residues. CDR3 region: CASSQEAGENTEAFF. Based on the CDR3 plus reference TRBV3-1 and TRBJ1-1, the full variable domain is DTAVSQTPKYLVTQMGNDKSIKCEQNLGHDTMYWYKQDSKKFLKIMFSYNNKELIINETVPNRFSPKSPDKAHLNLHINSLELGDSAVYFCASSQEAGENTEAFFGQGTRLTVV.

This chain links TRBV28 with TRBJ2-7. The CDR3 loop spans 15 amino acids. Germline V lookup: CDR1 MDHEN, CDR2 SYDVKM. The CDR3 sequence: CASSFSSGRADEQYF.

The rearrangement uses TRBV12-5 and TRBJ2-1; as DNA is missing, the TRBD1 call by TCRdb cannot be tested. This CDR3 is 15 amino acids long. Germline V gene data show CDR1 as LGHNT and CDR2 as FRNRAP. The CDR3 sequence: CASGLTGIPYNEQFF.

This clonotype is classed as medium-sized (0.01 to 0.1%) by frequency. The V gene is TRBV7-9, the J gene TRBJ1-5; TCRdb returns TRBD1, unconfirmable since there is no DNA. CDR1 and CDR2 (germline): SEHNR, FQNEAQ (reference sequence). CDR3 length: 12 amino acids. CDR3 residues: CASSEGGQPQHF.

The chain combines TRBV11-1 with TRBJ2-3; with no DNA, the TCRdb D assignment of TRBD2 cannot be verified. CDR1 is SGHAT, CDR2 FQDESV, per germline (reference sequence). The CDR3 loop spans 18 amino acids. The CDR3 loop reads CASSFPHRLAGGSSTQYF. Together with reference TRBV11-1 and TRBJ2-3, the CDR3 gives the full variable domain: EAEVAQSPRYKITEKSQAVAFWCDPISGHATLYWYRQILGQGPELLVQFQDESVVDDSQLPKDRFSAERLKGVDSTLKIQPAELGDSAMYLCASSFPHRLAGGSSTQYFGPGTRLTVL.

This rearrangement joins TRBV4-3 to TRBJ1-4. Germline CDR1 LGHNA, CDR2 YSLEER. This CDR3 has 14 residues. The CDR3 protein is CASSLRTDNEKLFF.

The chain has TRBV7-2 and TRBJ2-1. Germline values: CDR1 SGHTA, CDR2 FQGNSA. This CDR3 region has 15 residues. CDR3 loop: CASSFDLSSYNEQFF.

The CDR3 loop reads CASSPQTNTEAFF. The J gene is TRBJ1-1, the V gene TRBV5-1. CDR1 and CDR2 from the germline V gene are SGHRS and YFSETQ. There are 13 residues in the CDR3.

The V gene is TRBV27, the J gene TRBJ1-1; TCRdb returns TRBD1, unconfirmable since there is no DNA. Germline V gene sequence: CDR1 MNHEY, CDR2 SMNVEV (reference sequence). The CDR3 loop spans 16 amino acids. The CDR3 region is CASSSGQGQAIPEAFF.

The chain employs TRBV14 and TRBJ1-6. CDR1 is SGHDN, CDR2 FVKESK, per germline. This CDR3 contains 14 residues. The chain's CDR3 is CASSPGLFNSPLHF.

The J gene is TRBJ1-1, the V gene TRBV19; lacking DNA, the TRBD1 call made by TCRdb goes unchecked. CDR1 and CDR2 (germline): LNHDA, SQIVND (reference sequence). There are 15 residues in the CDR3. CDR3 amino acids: CASSPPGEMNTEAFF.

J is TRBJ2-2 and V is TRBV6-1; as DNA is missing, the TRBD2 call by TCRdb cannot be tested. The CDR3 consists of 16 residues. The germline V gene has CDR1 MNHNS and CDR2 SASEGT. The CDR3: CASSPTGGRNTGELFF.

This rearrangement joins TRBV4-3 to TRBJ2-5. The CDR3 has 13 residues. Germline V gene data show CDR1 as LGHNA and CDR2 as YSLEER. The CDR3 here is CASSQEHGETQYF.

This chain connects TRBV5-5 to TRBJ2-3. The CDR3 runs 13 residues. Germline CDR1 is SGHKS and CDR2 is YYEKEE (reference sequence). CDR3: CASSSFYADTQYF. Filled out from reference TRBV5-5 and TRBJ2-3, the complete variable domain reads DAGVTQSPTHLIKTRGQQVTLRCSPISGHKSVSWYQQVLGQGPQFIFQYYEKEERGRGNFPDRFSARQFPNYSSELNVNALLLGDSALYLCASSSFYADTQYFGPGTRLTVL.

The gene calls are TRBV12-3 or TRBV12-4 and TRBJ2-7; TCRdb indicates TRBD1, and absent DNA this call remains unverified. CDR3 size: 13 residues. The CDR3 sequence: CASSWGRADEQYF.

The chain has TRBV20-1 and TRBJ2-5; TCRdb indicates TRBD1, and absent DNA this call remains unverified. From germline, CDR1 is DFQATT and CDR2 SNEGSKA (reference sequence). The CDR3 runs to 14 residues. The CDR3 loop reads CSATGRGRRETQYF.

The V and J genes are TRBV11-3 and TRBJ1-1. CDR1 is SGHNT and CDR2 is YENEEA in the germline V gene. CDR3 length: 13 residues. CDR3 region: CASSKDENTEAFF.

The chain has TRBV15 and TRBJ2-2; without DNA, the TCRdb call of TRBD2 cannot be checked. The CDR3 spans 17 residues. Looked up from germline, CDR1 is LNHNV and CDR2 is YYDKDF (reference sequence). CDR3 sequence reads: CATSRDLASGSTGELFF.

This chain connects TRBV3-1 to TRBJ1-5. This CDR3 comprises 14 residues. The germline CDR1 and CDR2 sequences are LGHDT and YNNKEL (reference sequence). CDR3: CASSQDLGDQPQHF.

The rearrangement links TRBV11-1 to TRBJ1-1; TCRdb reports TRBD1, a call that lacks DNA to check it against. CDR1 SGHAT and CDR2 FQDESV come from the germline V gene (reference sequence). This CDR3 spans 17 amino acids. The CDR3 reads CASSPRLGTDMNTEAFF.

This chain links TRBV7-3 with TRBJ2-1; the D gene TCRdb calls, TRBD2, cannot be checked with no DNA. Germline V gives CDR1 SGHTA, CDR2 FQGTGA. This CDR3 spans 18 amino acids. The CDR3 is CASSLTIPAGGDIDEQFF. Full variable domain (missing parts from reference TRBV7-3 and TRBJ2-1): GAGVSQTPSNKVTEKGKYVELRCDPISGHTALYWYRQSLGQGPEFLIYFQGTGAADDSGLPNDRFFAVRPEGSVSTLKIQRTERGDSAVYLCASSLTIPAGGDIDEQFFGPGTRLTVL.

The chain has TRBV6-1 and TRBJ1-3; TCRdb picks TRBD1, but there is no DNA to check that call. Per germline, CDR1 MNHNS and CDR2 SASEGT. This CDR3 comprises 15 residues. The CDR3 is CASSPARGRGNTIYF.

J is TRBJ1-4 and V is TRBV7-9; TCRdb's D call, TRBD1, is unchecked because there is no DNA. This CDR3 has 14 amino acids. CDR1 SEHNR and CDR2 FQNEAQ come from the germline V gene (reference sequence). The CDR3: CASSFQGVNEKLFF.

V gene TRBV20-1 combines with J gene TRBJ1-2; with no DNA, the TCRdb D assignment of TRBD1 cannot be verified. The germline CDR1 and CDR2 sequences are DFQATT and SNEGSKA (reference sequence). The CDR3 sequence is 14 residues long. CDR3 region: CSARRQGDHYGYTF.

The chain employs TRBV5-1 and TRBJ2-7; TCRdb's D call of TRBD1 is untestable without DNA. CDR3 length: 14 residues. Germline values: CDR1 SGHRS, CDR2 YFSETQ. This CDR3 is CASSLIPGTYEQYF. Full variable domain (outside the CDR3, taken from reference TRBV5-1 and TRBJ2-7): KAGVTQTPRYLIKTRGQQVTLSCSPISGHRSVSWYQQTPGQGLQFLFEYFSETQRNKGNFPGRFSGRQFSNSRSEMNVSTLELGDSALYLCASSLIPGTYEQYFGPGTRLTVT.

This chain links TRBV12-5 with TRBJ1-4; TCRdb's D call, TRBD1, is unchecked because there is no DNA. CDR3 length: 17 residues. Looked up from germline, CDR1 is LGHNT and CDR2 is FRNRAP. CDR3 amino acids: CASGPGRAVLSGEKLFF.

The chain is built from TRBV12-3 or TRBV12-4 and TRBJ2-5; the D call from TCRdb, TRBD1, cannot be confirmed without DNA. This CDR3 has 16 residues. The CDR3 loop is CASSPQGSGYQETQYF.

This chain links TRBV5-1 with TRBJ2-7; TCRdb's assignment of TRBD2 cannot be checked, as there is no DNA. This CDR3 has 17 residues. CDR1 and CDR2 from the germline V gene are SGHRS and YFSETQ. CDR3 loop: CASSFATSGLFSYEQYF.

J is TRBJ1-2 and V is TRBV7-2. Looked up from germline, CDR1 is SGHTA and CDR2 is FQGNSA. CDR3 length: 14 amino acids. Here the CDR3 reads CASSLGQMDYGYTF.